The 9 T cell receptor beta chains below were found in one sample sequenced in a study of blood T cell repertoires in COVID-19. Only in-frame clones appear in the TCRdb table, and some are missing; sequencing was by immunoSEQ multiplex PCR. The data hold roughly 250,000 clones, with about nine tenths observed a single time. The sample was peripheral blood. These TCRs come from a man aged 60 to 69 who had recovered from COVID-19.

The J gene is TRBJ1-2, the V gene TRBV27; TRBD1 agrees at 10 bases. The junction had 12 bases not matched to a gene; V was cut back by 6 bases and J by 8 bases. The CDR3 is made up of 15 amino acids. The germline V gene has CDR1 MNHEY and CDR2 SMNVEV (reference sequence). The CDR3 DNA sequence: TGTGCCAGCAGAGCCCCGGGACAGGGGCCTCAAGGCTACACCTTC. It codes for CASRAPGQGPQGYTF.

The genes are TRBV6-6 and TRBJ1-1; no reliable D call. The germline gives CDR1 MNHNY, CDR2 SVGAGI (reference sequence). V shed 5 bases and J shed 6 bases, with 16 bases lying between them. CDR3 length equals 14 residues. The CDR3 loop is CASSPPLVNPEAFF. CDR3 coding DNA: TGTGCCAGCAGTCCCCCGTTAGTTAACCCTGAAGCTTTCTTT.

The chain uses TRBV5-1 and TRBJ1-3; D might be TRBD1 (5 bases). The CDR3 is made up of 14 amino acids. The germline CDR1 and CDR2 sequences are SGHRS and YFSETQ. Trimming cost V 2 bases and J 0 bases, with 6 bases left between them. CDR3 in amino acids: CASSLDSSGNTIYF. The CDR3 DNA reads TGCGCCAGCAGCTTAGACAGCTCTGGAAACACCATATATTTT. The whole variable domain, filled in from reference TRBV5-1 and TRBJ1-3, reads KAGVTQTPRYLIKTRGQQVTLSCSPISGHRSVSWYQQTPGQGLQFLFEYFSETQRNKGNFPGRFSGRQFSNSRSEMNVSTLELGDSALYLCASSLDSSGNTIYFGEGSWLTVV.

The V gene is TRBV5-4, the J gene TRBJ1-5, with 10 bases identical to TRBD1. V lost 4 bases to trimming and J lost 4 bases; unmatched junction nucleotides: 5. Germline lookup yields CDR1 SGHNT and CDR2 YYREEE (reference sequence). This CDR3 spans 15 amino acids. CDR3 sequence (DNA): TGTGCCAGCAGCCGAGGACAGGGGGGAAATCAGCCCCAGCATTTT. This gives the protein CASSRGQGGNQPQHF.

The CDR3 loop is CASSINDRVTNTEAFF. CDR3 nucleotides: TGTGCCAGCAGTATAAACGACAGGGTGACGAACACTGAAGCTTTCTTT. The chain uses TRBV5-5 and TRBJ1-1; 7 bases are shared with TRBD1. The CDR3 covers 16 residues. CDR1 and CDR2 (germline): SGHKS, YYEKEE (reference sequence). The trim removed 5 bases at V and 1 base at J, leaving 11 bases unmatched. The full variable domain, completed using reference TRBV5-5 and TRBJ1-1, is DAGVTQSPTHLIKTRGQQVTLRCSPISGHKSVSWYQQVLGQGPQFIFQYYEKEERGRGNFPDRFSARQFPNYSSELNVNALLLGDSALYLCASSINDRVTNTEAFFGQGTRLTVV.

The chain is built from TRBV24-1 and TRBJ2-3; D possibly corresponds to TRBD1 (6 bases). CDR1 and CDR2 (germline): KGHDR, SFDVKD. V dropped 3 bases and J dropped 4 bases, with 7 bases sitting between them. The CDR3 has 13 amino acids. In nucleotides, the CDR3 is TGTGCCACCAGTGATGGACAGTCAGATACGCAGTATTTT. It is translated as CATSDGQSDTQYF.

The V and J genes are TRBV5-1 and TRBJ2-3, with D unclear. With 4 bases removed from V and 1 base from J, the gap between germline ends came to 13 bases. This CDR3 contains 15 residues. Germline loops: CDR1 SGHRS, CDR2 YFSETQ. The CDR3 spells CASSPNLGGTDTQYF. CDR3 bases: TGCGCCAGCAGCCCCAATTTGGGCGGCACAGATACGCAGTATTTT. Filled out from reference TRBV5-1 and TRBJ2-3, the complete variable domain reads KAGVTQTPRYLIKTRGQQVTLSCSPISGHRSVSWYQQTPGQGLQFLFEYFSETQRNKGNFPGRFSGRQFSNSRSEMNVSTLELGDSALYLCASSPNLGGTDTQYFGPGTRLTVL.

The CDR3 nucleotides are TGTGCCAGCAGCGCGGGACTAGCGTTTGGGACCCAGTACTTC. Protein: CASSAGLAFGTQYF. The chain has TRBV7-2 and TRBJ2-5, with 10 bases lining up with TRBD2. The CDR3 loop spans 14 amino acids. V shed 5 bases, J shed 7 bases, and the junction held 7 bases outside the gene matches. Germline assignment: CDR1 SGHTA and CDR2 FQGNSA.

CDR3: CASSTGQTTGELFF. In DNA, the CDR3 is TGTGCCAGCAGCACGGGACAGACCACCGGGGAGCTGTTTTTT. This chain uses TRBV5-4 with TRBJ2-2, with TRBD1 identical over 7 bases. The CDR3 runs to 14 residues. V lost 4 bases and J lost 4; bases outside the gene matches: 4. Germline assignment: CDR1 SGHNT and CDR2 YYREEE (reference sequence). The whole variable domain, remainder taken from reference TRBV5-4 and TRBJ2-2, is ETGVTQSPTHLIKTRGQQVTLRCSSQSGHNTVSWYQQALGQGPQFIFQYYREEENGRGNFPPRFSGLQFPNYSSELNVNALELDDSALYLCASSTGQTTGELFFGEGSRLTVL.